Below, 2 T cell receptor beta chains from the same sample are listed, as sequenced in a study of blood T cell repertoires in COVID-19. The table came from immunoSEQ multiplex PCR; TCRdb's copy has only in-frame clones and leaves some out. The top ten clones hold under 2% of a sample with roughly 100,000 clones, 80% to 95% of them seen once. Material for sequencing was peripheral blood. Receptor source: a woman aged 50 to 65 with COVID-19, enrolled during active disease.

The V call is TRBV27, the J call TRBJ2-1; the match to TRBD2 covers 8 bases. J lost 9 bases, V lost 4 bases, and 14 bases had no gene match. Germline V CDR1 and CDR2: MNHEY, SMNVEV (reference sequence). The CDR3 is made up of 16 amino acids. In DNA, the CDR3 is TGTGCCAGCAGTTCCCGGGGGGGCCCCCACATTGGTGAGCAGTTCTTC. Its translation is CASSSRGGPHIGEQFF.

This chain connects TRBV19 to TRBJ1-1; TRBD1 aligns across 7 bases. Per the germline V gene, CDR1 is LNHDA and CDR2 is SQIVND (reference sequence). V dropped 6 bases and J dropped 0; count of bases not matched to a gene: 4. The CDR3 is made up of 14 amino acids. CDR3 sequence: CASSGTVMNTEAFF. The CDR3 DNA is TGTGCCAGTAGCGGGACAGTCATGAACACTGAAGCTTTCTTT.